This entry lists 19 T cell receptor beta chains sequenced from one sample in a study of blood T cell repertoires in COVID-19. TCRdb's table, derived via immunoSEQ multiplex PCR, lists solely in-frame clones and lacks some. This sample yields about 300,000 clones, of which 65% to 90% are seen a single time; 3.5% to 5% belongs to the top ten. The sequenced sample consisted of PBMCs or T cells enriched from blood (not recorded which). The source is a man aged 30 to 39 who had recovered from COVID-19.

The chain uses TRBV2 and TRBJ1-5, with 8 bases that match TRBD1. V lost 8 bases, J lost 6 bases, and 9 bases stayed unmatched. The CDR3 covers 14 residues. Germline lookup yields CDR1 SNHLY and CDR2 FYNNEI. CDR3 nucleotide sequence: TGTGCCAGCCAGACAGGGGACGGGGGTCAGCCCCAGCATTTT. Translated, it gives CASQTGDGGQPQHF.

The CDR3 here is CASSLAAGLYEQYF. The CDR3 nucleotides read TGCGCCAGCAGCTTGGCTGCAGGGCTTTACGAGCAGTACTTC. This sequence joins TRBV5-1 and TRBJ2-7; D is possibly TRBD1 (5 bases). Germline V gene sequence: CDR1 SGHRS, CDR2 YFSETQ. Trimming took off 0 bases at V and 4 bases at J, with 11 bases between the two ends. CDR3 length: 14 amino acids.

The chain combines TRBV5-1 with TRBJ1-1; the D gene is possibly TRBD1 (5 bases). Trimming removed 3 bases at V and 1 base at J, with 13 bases between. The germline V gene has CDR1 SGHRS and CDR2 YFSETQ. This CDR3 comprises 15 residues. The DNA of the CDR3 is TGCGCCAGCAGCTGGCAAGGGGTTAAGAACACTGAAGCTTTCTTT. It yields the protein CASSWQGVKNTEAFF.

The chain has TRBV3-1 (or the pseudogene TRBV3-2) and TRBJ2-7; the match to TRBD2 covers 9 bases. V trimming: 2 bases; J trimming: 0 bases; junction bases outside the gene matches: 2. Germline CDR1 is LGHDT and CDR2 is YNNKEL (reference sequence). This CDR3 has 15 residues. The CDR3 reads CASSQLAGRSYEQYF. For the CDR3, the DNA is TGTGCCAGCAGCCAACTAGCGGGGCGCTCCTACGAGCAGTACTTC.

The chain couples TRBV12-3 or TRBV12-4 to TRBJ1-4; 7 nucleotides agree with TRBD1. V shed 7 bases and J 8 bases; nucleotides not matched to a gene: 7. This CDR3 is 13 amino acids long. The DNA of the CDR3 is TGTGCCAGCACCTCACCGACAGGGGAAAAACTGTTTTTT. Its protein is CASTSPTGEKLFF.

The V gene is TRBV7-9, the J gene TRBJ1-2; D call uncertain. Germline V gene lookup returns CDR1 SEHNR and CDR2 FQNEAQ (reference sequence). Trimming cost V 5 bases and J 4 bases, with 8 bases left between them. The CDR3 has 12 amino acids. CDR3: CASSHLGYGYTF. CDR3 coding DNA: TGTGCCAGCAGCCACCTCGGCTATGGCTACACCTTC.

This clone has a single count. The rearrangement joins TRBV24-1 to TRBJ2-5; perhaps TRBD1 as D (6 bases). The CDR3 length is 13 residues. Per germline, CDR1 KGHDR and CDR2 SFDVKD. V was trimmed by 7 bases and J by 5 bases, leaving 13 bases between them. The CDR3 loop is CATSRGARETQYF. In nucleotides, the CDR3 is TGTGCCACCAGCAGGGGTGCAAGGGAGACCCAGTACTTC.

The chain couples TRBV27 to TRBJ2-3, with 10 bases fitting TRBD1. Looked up from germline, CDR1 is MNHEY and CDR2 is SMNVEV (reference sequence). The junction had 6 bases not matched to a gene; V was cut back by 7 bases and J by 2 bases. The CDR3 length is 15 residues. CDR3: CASTRQGAYTDTQYF. The DNA for the CDR3 is TGTGCCAGCACCAGACAGGGGGCTTACACAGATACGCAGTATTTT.

This chain connects TRBV11-2 to TRBJ1-6; 7 nucleotides line up with TRBD1. The CDR3 is 17 residues long. In germline, CDR1 is SGHAT, CDR2 FQNNGV. V gave up 5 bases and J gave up 7 bases; unmatched junction bases: 14. This chain's CDR3 is CASSPGPQGGYNSPLHF. CDR3 bases: TGTGCCAGCAGCCCAGGTCCCCAGGGGGGATACAATTCACCCCTCCACTTT.

This clone was recorded a few times. The J gene is TRBJ2-1, the V gene TRBV21-1; the tabulated D call, TRBD2, remains unverified against the DNA. TRBV21-1 counts as a pseudogene. This CDR3 comprises 20 residues. The CDR3, as DNA: TGTGCCAGCAGCAAAGCAGGTCTAGCGGACCAACCTCGGGGTTACAATGAGCAGTTCTTC. Its translation is CASSKAGLADQPRGYNEQFF.

The genes are TRBV6-4 and TRBJ1-2; D unclear. CDR3 length: 15 residues. The V gene's germline CDR1 is MRHNA and CDR2 SNTAGT. The V gene lost 4 bases and the J gene lost 7 bases, with 19 bases spanning the gap. CDR3 DNA sequence: TGTGCCAGCAGTGCAATCGAGGGCGCGATTGGTGGCTACACCTTC. Its protein product is CASSAIEGAIGGYTF.

This chain joins TRBV28 and TRBJ1-6, with TRBD1 identical over 9 bases. The length of the CDR3 is 15 residues. The germline V gene has CDR1 MDHEN and CDR2 SYDVKM. Trimming took 3 bases from V and 5 from J; bases not matched to a gene: 2. In DNA form, the CDR3 reads TGTGCCAGCAGTTTGACAGGGGGGAATAATTCACCCCTCCACTTT. Translated, it gives CASSLTGGNNSPLHF.

The rearrangement joins TRBV19 to TRBJ1-3; D is unclear. From germline, CDR1 is LNHDA and CDR2 SQIVND (reference sequence). The V gene lost 3 bases and the J gene lost 0 bases, with 12 bases spanning the gap. This CDR3 has 16 residues. This CDR3 is CASSIEDGLSGNTIYF. Here the CDR3 DNA reads TGTGCCAGTAGTATCGAAGACGGACTCTCTGGAAACACCATATATTTT. Full variable domain (missing parts from reference TRBV19 and TRBJ1-3): DGGITQSPKYLFRKEGQNVTLSCEQNLNHDAMYWYRQDPGQGLRLIYYSQIVNDFQKGDIAEGYSVSREKKESFPLTVTSAQKNPTAFYLCASSIEDGLSGNTIYFGEGSWLTVV.

The J gene is TRBJ2-3, the V gene TRBV27; weak D call: TRBD2 (5 bases). The CDR3 loop spans 17 amino acids. CDR1 and CDR2 (germline): MNHEY, SMNVEV (reference sequence). Trimming left V 0 bases short and J 6 bases short, with 19 bases between. Here the CDR3 reads CASSLSLAGRIVDTQYF. The DNA of the CDR3 is TGTGCCAGCAGTTTATCCCTAGCTGGTCGAATTGTGGATACGCAGTATTTT.

The rearrangement links TRBV19 to TRBJ1-6; TRBD1 aligns across 7 bases. V trimming: 6 bases; J trimming: 0 bases; junction bases outside the gene matches: 2. The CDR3 is 15 residues long. Germline CDR1 is LNHDA and CDR2 is SQIVND (reference sequence). The CDR3 sequence is CASRGQSSYNSPLHF. The CDR3 DNA reads TGTGCCAGTAGGGGACAGAGCTCCTATAATTCACCCCTCCACTTT. Filled out from reference TRBV19 and TRBJ1-6, the complete variable domain reads DGGITQSPKYLFRKEGQNVTLSCEQNLNHDAMYWYRQDPGQGLRLIYYSQIVNDFQKGDIAEGYSVSREKKESFPLTVTSAQKNPTAFYLCASRGQSSYNSPLHFGNGTRLTVT.

This sequence joins TRBV7-2 and TRBJ1-1, with 11 nucleotides matching TRBD1. CDR1 is SGHTA, CDR2 FQGNSA, per germline. The V gene end was trimmed by 4 bases and the J gene end by 5 bases; junction bases not matched to a gene: 3. This CDR3 has 14 residues. Here the CDR3 DNA reads TGTGCCAGCAGCTCGGACAGGGGGCGGACTGAAGCTTTCTTT. It encodes CASSSDRGRTEAFF.

The DNA of the CDR3 is TGTGCCACCAGCAGAGGACGGGAGAAAGAGACCCAGTACTTC. It translates to CATSRGREKETQYF. The gene calls are TRBV15 and TRBJ2-5, with D possibly TRBD2 on 6 matching bases. Trimming shortened V by 1 base and J by 3 bases, and 9 bases separated the two germline ends. This CDR3 region has 14 residues. Looked up from germline, CDR1 is LNHNV and CDR2 is YYDKDF (reference sequence).

This chain links TRBV4-1 with TRBJ2-7, with D perhaps TRBD2 (5 bases). This CDR3 is 18 amino acids long. CDR1 and CDR2 from the germline V gene are MGHRA and YSYEKL. Trimming shortened V by 1 base and J by 3 bases, and 22 bases separated the two germline ends. CDR3 sequence (DNA): TGCGCCAGCAGCCAAGTCCTCCGGACTCCCACGTCCCACTACGAGCAGTACTTC. It yields the protein CASSQVLRTPTSHYEQYF.

The V and J genes are TRBV27 and TRBJ2-6; 10 bases map to TRBD1. Germline CDR1 is MNHEY and CDR2 is SMNVEV (reference sequence). The CDR3 length is 15 residues. The trim removed 1 base at V and 8 bases at J, leaving 2 bases unmatched. The CDR3 region has the DNA TGTGCCAGCAGTTTATTGGGACAGGGGACCAACGTCCTGACTTTC. Translation gives CASSLLGQGTNVLTF.